This T cell receptor beta chain was captured in a study of identical twins. Findings and limits, study-wide: A cross-sectional statistical analysis, not follow-up of the same donors, supported the conclusions. Insertion counts were lower in abundant cord blood beta clonotypes, a trend that memory repertoires did not show.

One entry per CDR3 protein, called by TCRdb with MiXCR from the 5' RACE reads. The sample carries some 590,000 distinct CDR3 sequences, roughly 9.5% recorded once. This clonotype turned up a few times. Its antigen is still unknown. V gave up 2 bases and J gave up 4 bases; unmatched junction bases: 4. Germline V gives CDR1 MGHRA, CDR2 YSYEKL. This CDR3 has 17 residues. Healthy Caucasian donors formed the entire cohort. These data are also associated with another study on yellow fever vaccine responses in identical twins.

Sequencing was carried out using PBMCs. This sequence originates from a woman younger than 30 in good health. The rearrangement links TRBV4-1 to TRBJ2-1, with 14 nucleotides matching TRBD2. CDR3 coding DNA: TGCGCCAGCAGCCAAATAGGGACTAGCGGGAGATACAATGAGCAGTTCTTC. Amino acid sequence: CASSQIGTSGRYNEQFF.